The next 14 T cell receptor beta chains were all read from a single sample in a study of CD8+CD57+ T cells in acquired aplastic anemia. TCR beta VDJ and CDR3 profiling used genomic DNA as template. Each CDR3 protein gets one entry after TCRdb re-called the reads with MiXCR. The sample gives about 110,000 distinct CDR3 sequences, less than 65% of which show up once; around 32% is in the top ten. The sample was sorted CD4+, CD8+, or CD8+CD57+ T cells (not recorded which) from PBMCs. All receptors derive from a human donor in good health, serving as a control.

This clonotype was observed many times. The chain carries TRBV27 and TRBJ2-1; D is ambiguous. Per the germline V gene, CDR1 is MNHEY and CDR2 is SMNVEV (reference sequence). The V gene lost 2 bases and the J gene lost 5 bases, with 7 bases spanning the gap. CDR3 length: 13 amino acids. The CDR3 sequence is CASSLPQNNEQFF. For the CDR3, the DNA is TGTGCCAGCAGTTTACCCCAGAACAATGAGCAGTTCTTC.

This chain connects TRBV25-1 to TRBJ2-7; D is uncertain. V was trimmed by 6 bases and J by 6 bases, leaving 9 bases between them. The germline CDR1 and CDR2 sequences are MGHDK and SYGVNS. The CDR3 covers 11 residues. CDR3 residues: CASRRRFEQYF. CDR3 nucleotide sequence: TGTGCCAGCAGAAGAAGGTTCGAGCAGTACTTC.

The rearrangement uses TRBV10-3 and TRBJ1-6; 7 nucleotides agree with TRBD1. Germline V gives CDR1 ENHRY, CDR2 SYGVKD. This CDR3 is built from 13 residues. With 10 bases clipped from V and 7 bases from J, the junction kept 7 bases outside the gene matches. The CDR3 nucleotides read TGTGCCACTACGGACAGGTTCAATTCACCCCTCCACTTT. Translation gives CATTDRFNSPLHF.

Many counts were recorded for this clonotype. The rearrangement joins TRBV6-1 to TRBJ2-1; 9 bases match TRBD2. The CDR3 extends over 16 amino acids. V gave up 5 bases and J gave up 8 bases; unmatched junction bases: 13. The V gene's germline CDR1 is MNHNS and CDR2 SASEGT. The CDR3 sequence: CASSSEAGGGGDEQFF. CDR3 bases: TGTGCCAGCAGTAGCGAAGCGGGGGGCGGAGGGGATGAGCAGTTCTTC.

This clonotype was detected once. The rearrangement joins TRBV24-1 to TRBJ1-2, with D perhaps TRBD1 (5 bases). The CDR3 spans 15 residues. Trimming stripped 0 bases from V and 8 bases from J, with 15 bases between. Germline V lookup: CDR1 KGHDR, CDR2 SFDVKD. CDR3 in DNA: TGTGCCACCAGTGATTTGCGGGACCCCTCCAAGGGCTACACCTTC. Protein product: CATSDLRDPSKGYTF.

The CDR3 region has the DNA TGTGCCATCAGTGCGGGACAGGGAGAGGGGTCACCCCTCCACTTT. As protein: CAISAGQGEGSPLHF. The chain joins TRBV10-3 to TRBJ1-6; TRBD1 matches at 9 bases. This CDR3 comprises 15 residues. From germline, CDR1 is ENHRY and CDR2 SYGVKD. V shed 4 bases and J 10 bases; nucleotides not matched to a gene: 8.

The chain joins TRBV13 to TRBJ1-1; tentative D call: TRBD1 (5 bases). The germline V gene has CDR1 PRHDT and CDR2 FYEKMQ (reference sequence). The CDR3 totals 15 residues. V lost 0 bases and J lost 2, with 10 bases in between. The CDR3 nucleotides are TGTGCCAGCAGCTTAGGCTATGGACAAAACACTGAAGCTTTCTTT. This codes for CASSLGYGQNTEAFF.

This clonotype was seen repeatedly, ten times or more. The genes are TRBV10-3 and TRBJ2-7; TRBD2 agrees at 8 bases. This CDR3 is built from 13 residues. V was clipped by 6 bases and J by 3 bases; unmatched bases: 4. Germline lookup yields CDR1 ENHRY and CDR2 SYGVKD. CDR3 nucleotide sequence: TGTGCCATCAGCGGGGGGGATCTCTACGAGCAGTACTTC. Encoded protein: CAISGGDLYEQYF.

The table lists this clonotype with a few counts. The genes are TRBV4-3 and TRBJ2-1; 7 positions match TRBD2. The CDR3 consists of 17 residues. CDR1 and CDR2 (germline): LGHNA, YSLEER. The V and J ends lost 1 base and 5 bases, in that order; junction bases with no gene match: 11. CDR3 sequence: CASSQGMSRGVNNEQFF. DNA for the CDR3: TGCGCCAGCAGCCAAGGGATGAGCCGGGGGGTAAACAATGAGCAGTTCTTC.

This chain joins TRBV19 and TRBJ1-2; D is possibly TRBD1 (6 bases). This CDR3 region has 13 residues. Germline CDR1 LNHDA, CDR2 SQIVND (reference sequence). The V end lost 3 bases, the J end lost 6 bases, and 11 bases lay between the germline ends. The CDR3 here is CASSIGAGDGYTF. The DNA of the CDR3 is TGTGCCAGTAGTATTGGGGCAGGGGATGGCTACACCTTC.

The sample holds one count of this clonotype. Given a much more abundant clone one base away, this may be a read error. The CDR3, as DNA: TGCGCCAGCAGCCAAGTGGGGGATTCCCCAGATACGCAGCATTTT. Protein sequence: CASSQVGDSPDTQHF. This chain connects TRBV4-3 to TRBJ2-3, with a weak D call TRBD1 (5 bases). The J call is doubtful: the DNA matches TRBJ1-5 better. The CDR3 covers 15 residues. Germline assignment: CDR1 LGHNA and CDR2 YSLEER.

Of note for this clonotype: The junction departs from the called germline gene at one end, perhaps through a read error. The chain uses TRBV4-1 and TRBJ2-5; D is unclear. The CDR3 runs 13 residues. Germline lookup yields CDR1 MGHRA and CDR2 YSYEKL. The CDR3 DNA follows: TGCGCCGGCAGCCAATCTCTTCAGGAGACCCAGTACTTC. Residues: CAGSQSLQETQYF.

With respect to this clonotype: A much larger clone differs by one base, so this may be a read error. V gene TRBV19 combines with J gene TRBJ1-5; a weak D match, TRBD1 (5 bases). Germline V CDR1 and CDR2: LNHDA, SQIVND (reference sequence). The CDR3 runs to 16 residues. The CDR3 bases are TGTGCCAGTAGTTTAATCCGGCGTCGGGGCAATCAGCTCCAGCATTTT. Protein product: CASSLIRRRGNQLQHF.

This sequence joins TRBV2 and TRBJ1-2, with D uncertain. With 7 bases removed from V and 0 bases from J, the gap between germline ends came to 12 bases. This CDR3 has 14 amino acids. Germline CDR1 is SNHLY and CDR2 is FYNNEI. The CDR3 is CASKAPDSNYGYTF. In nucleotides, the CDR3 is TGTGCCAGCAAGGCACCAGACTCTAACTATGGCTACACCTTC.